Below are 20 T cell receptor beta chains sequenced from a single sample in a study of blood T cells in healthy people across ages. Alongside a J-beta primer mix, a sample-barcoded 5' primer served in a second PCR lasting roughly 6 to 11 cycles. TCRdb passed the 5' RACE reads through MiXCR, listing each CDR3 protein once. Seen here are around 500,000 distinct CDR3 sequences, about 28% observed once, and the top ten hold approximately 4%. The data were also submitted as part of a second study, on T cells of mothers and their children.

The specimen was blood. The receptors originated from a boy aged 2-9 years in good health.

The J gene is TRBJ1-3, the V gene TRBV6-5, with TRBD1 matching over 7 bases. Trimming took 5 bases from V and 2 from J; bases not matched to a gene: 6. Germline CDR1 MNHEY, CDR2 SVGAGI. The length of the CDR3 is 15 residues. CDR3 residues: CASSPPGQPGNTIYF. For the CDR3, the DNA is TGTGCCAGCAGTCCCCCGGGACAGCCTGGAAACACCATATATTTT.

This clonotype was found a few times. The CDR3 spells CASSLQGREQFF. The DNA for the CDR3 is TGTGCCAGCTCACTTCAGGGGAGGGAACAGTTCTTC. J is TRBJ2-1 and V is TRBV18; a possible D gene is TRBD2 (7 bases). This CDR3 is 12 amino acids long. The V and J ends lost 4 bases and 13 bases respectively, with 14 bases between them. The germline CDR1 and CDR2 sequences are KGHSH and LQKENI.

This clonotype was detected only a few times. The chain carries TRBV27 and TRBJ2-5; maybe TRBD2 (6 bases). Trimming shortened V by 3 bases and J by 11 bases, and 16 bases separated the two germline ends. The length of the CDR3 is 13 residues. Germline CDR1 MNHEY, CDR2 SMNVEV (reference sequence). The DNA of the CDR3 is TGTGCCAGCAGTTTTACTAGCAGTAATCAGCAGTACTTC. Its translation is CASSFTSSNQQYF.

The V and J genes are TRBV27 and TRBJ2-7, with D unclear. The CDR3 runs to 15 residues. Germline CDR1 and CDR2: MNHEY and SMNVEV (reference sequence). Trimming shortened V by 3 bases and J by 2 bases, and 14 bases separated the two germline ends. CDR3 in DNA: TGTGCCAGCAGTTTTGGGGTTGCGGCTCCCTACGAGCAGTACTTC. Translated, it gives CASSFGVAAPYEQYF.

The CDR3 nucleotides are TGTGCCATCAGCGGGACTAGCGGGAGTCTTGAAACAGATACGCAGTATTTT. Residues: CAISGTSGSLETDTQYF. This sequence joins TRBV10-3 and TRBJ2-3; 14 bases match TRBD2. Trimming at V came to 6 bases and at J to 3 bases, leaving 8 bases not matched to a gene. Looked up from germline, CDR1 is ENHRY and CDR2 is SYGVKD. The CDR3 spans 17 residues.

The table lists this clonotype with a count of one. The chain has TRBV5-1 and TRBJ2-3; 10 bases line up with TRBD2. The V gene's germline CDR1 is SGHRS and CDR2 YFSETQ. Trimming cost V 6 bases and J 4 bases; bases outside gene matches: 5. The CDR3 totals 14 residues. The DNA for the CDR3 is TGCGCCAGCACCTTAGCGGGAGGCGCAGATACGCAGTATTTT. Protein sequence: CASTLAGGADTQYF. Filled out from reference TRBV5-1 and TRBJ2-3, the complete variable domain reads KAGVTQTPRYLIKTRGQQVTLSCSPISGHRSVSWYQQTPGQGLQFLFEYFSETQRNKGNFPGRFSGRQFSNSRSEMNVSTLELGDSALYLCASTLAGGADTQYFGPGTRLTVL.

The chain uses TRBV6-5 and TRBJ1-2; D is unclear. V shed 6 bases and J shed 4 bases, with 15 bases lying between them. The germline gives CDR1 MNHEY, CDR2 SVGAGI. There are 14 residues in the CDR3. CDR3 loop: CASSPWKEAYGYTF. The CDR3 nucleotides are TGTGCCAGCAGCCCCTGGAAAGAAGCCTATGGCTACACCTTC.

The rearrangement joins TRBV7-8 to TRBJ2-3; D might be TRBD2 (6 bases). This CDR3 is 20 amino acids long. Trimming shortened V by 3 bases and J by 1 base, and 26 bases separated the two germline ends. The germline V gene has CDR1 SGHVS and CDR2 FQNEAQ. This CDR3 is CASSFSSLSGLTKRTDTQYF. The CDR3 coding sequence is TGTGCCAGCAGCTTTTCAAGTCTTAGCGGACTAACAAAACGCACAGATACGCAGTATTTT.

The chain recombines TRBV29-1 with TRBJ2-3; 9 positions match TRBD2. The germline V gene encodes CDR1 SQVTM and CDR2 ANQGSEA. This CDR3 region has 14 residues. J was trimmed by 3 bases and V by 3 bases; bases with no gene match: 4. CDR3 protein: CSVDSGSRTDTQYF. Here the CDR3 DNA reads TGCAGCGTTGATAGCGGGAGTAGAACAGATACGCAGTATTTT.

As for this clonotype: Relative to the germline gene, one junction end is altered; a read error may explain this. The CDR3 DNA follows: TGTGCCAGCAGCCCGACAGGGCGGCCACAAGGGACCCAGTACTTC. Its protein is CASSPTGRPQGTQYF. The chain has TRBV7-2 and TRBJ2-5; TRBD1 aligns across 7 bases. This CDR3 spans 15 amino acids. The germline V gene has CDR1 SGHTA and CDR2 FQGNSA.

There are a few counts of this clonotype. The CDR3 DNA sequence: TGCGCCAGCAGCTGGACGGGACAGGGTTACGAGCAGTACTTC. It specifies CASSWTGQGYEQYF. This sequence joins TRBV5-1 and TRBJ2-7, with 9 bases aligning to TRBD1. Germline lookup yields CDR1 SGHRS and CDR2 YFSETQ. This CDR3 contains 14 residues. Unmatched junction bases numbered 5, after V lost 3 bases and J lost 4 bases.

The chain carries TRBV7-8 and TRBJ2-7; a weak D match, TRBD1 (6 bases). Germline V gives CDR1 SGHVS, CDR2 FQNEAQ. CDR3 length equals 17 residues. The V end was cut by 1 base, the J end by 1 base, with 17 bases between. The CDR3 coding sequence is TGTGCCAGCAGCTTAGTCGTTGAGACAGGATTATCCTACGAGCAGTACTTC. Translation: CASSLVVETGLSYEQYF. Complete variable domain (other parts from reference TRBV7-8 and TRBJ2-7): GAGVSQSPRYKVAKRGQDVALRCDPISGHVSLFWYQQALGQGPEFLTYFQNEAQLDKSGLPSDRFFAERPEGSVSTLKIQRTQQEDSAVYLCASSLVVETGLSYEQYFGPGTRLTVT.

The chain recombines TRBV11-2 with TRBJ2-5; D not certain. Trimming left V 1 base short and J 1 base short, with 10 bases between. Germline V gives CDR1 SGHAT, CDR2 FQNNGV. The CDR3 sequence is 15 residues long. The DNA for the CDR3 is TGTGCCAGCAGCTTAGGTTCGGTGGGCCAAGAGACCCAGTACTTC. Encoded protein: CASSLGSVGQETQYF.

This clonotype has just a few counts. The V call is TRBV6-8, the J call TRBJ2-1, with D perhaps matching TRBD1 or TRBD2 (5 bases each). The V end lost 2 bases, the J end lost 6 bases, and 14 bases lay between the germline ends. The CDR3 runs 15 residues. Germline CDR1 reads MNHGY; CDR2 reads SAAAGT. The CDR3 DNA follows: TGTGCCAGCAGTTACCCCCAGGGTGGGGGCAATGAGCAGTTCTTC. It translates to CASSYPQGGGNEQFF.

The genes are TRBV29-1 and TRBJ2-5; D perhaps matches TRBD2 (5 bases). The tail of the sequence fits TRBJ2-1 better, so the J call may be wrong. CDR1 SQVTM and CDR2 ANQGSEA come from the germline V gene. The CDR3 sequence is 15 residues long. CDR3 amino acids: CSVRLRLPLYNEQFF. The CDR3 DNA reads TGCAGCGTCCGTCTGAGACTACCGCTTTACAATGAGCAGTTCTTC.

V and J are TRBV20-1 and TRBJ2-1; perhaps TRBD2 as D (6 bases). With 4 bases removed from V and 0 bases from J, the gap between germline ends came to 16 bases. Per the germline V gene, CDR1 is DFQATT and CDR2 is SNEGSKA (reference sequence). The CDR3 is 16 residues long. CDR3 residues: CSATSYGRGSYNEQFF. The CDR3 bases are TGCAGTGCTACATCTTACGGGCGGGGCTCCTACAATGAGCAGTTCTTC.

This clonotype has a count of ten or more. This chain joins TRBV10-3 and TRBJ2-7; D is perhaps TRBD1 or TRBD2 (6 bases each). V lost 6 bases to trimming and J lost 0 bases, with 9 bases between them. Germline V CDR1 and CDR2: ENHRY, SYGVKD. This CDR3 is built from 13 residues. CDR3 sequence (DNA): TGTGCCATCAGGGAGGGGGTCTCCTACGAGCAGTACTTC. This translates into CAIREGVSYEQYF.

In its sample, this clonotype was seen a few times. This chain connects TRBV20-1 to TRBJ2-4, with D perhaps matching TRBD1 (5 bases). Per germline, CDR1 DFQATT and CDR2 SNEGSKA (reference sequence). With 0 bases removed from V and 3 bases from J, the gap between germline ends came to 12 bases. This CDR3 spans 15 amino acids. The CDR3 loop reads CSAREAGRDKNIQYF. The CDR3 DNA reads TGCAGTGCTAGAGAGGCAGGGCGCGACAAAAACATTCAGTACTTC.

The chain has TRBV18 and TRBJ2-7; 12 nucleotides line up with TRBD1. CDR3 size: 15 residues. Germline V gene lookup returns CDR1 KGHSH and CDR2 LQKENI. V shed 4 bases and J 2 bases; nucleotides not matched to a gene: 3. The CDR3 nucleotides are TGTGCCAGCTCACTCGGGACAGGGGGCCCCTACGAGCAGTACTTC. The encoded protein is CASSLGTGGPYEQYF. Filled out from reference TRBV18 and TRBJ2-7, the complete variable domain reads NAGVMQNPRHLVRRRGQEARLRCSPMKGHSHVYWYRQLPEEGLKFMVYLQKENIIDESGMPKERFSAEFPKEGPSILRIQQVVRGDSAAYFCASSLGTGGPYEQYFGPGTRLTVT.

This clonotype was observed a few times. The chain recombines TRBV20-1 with TRBJ1-1; D gene ambiguous. The length of the CDR3 is 11 residues. From germline, CDR1 is DFQATT and CDR2 SNEGSKA (reference sequence). CDR3 in amino acids: CTASPYTEAFF. CDR3 DNA sequence: TGCACCGCCTCCCCGTACACTGAAGCTTTCTTT.